Presented here are 22 T cell receptor beta chains from one specimen sequenced in a study of blood T cell repertoires in COVID-19. Repertoires were generated with immunoSEQ multiplex PCR, while TCRdb's copy carries only in-frame clones and drops some. The data contain some 76,000 clones, about 86% of them singletons. Sequencing was done on a sample of peripheral blood. The receptors were gathered from an elderly man in a cohort sampled during active COVID-19.

The J gene is TRBJ2-3, the V gene TRBV6-5; TRBD2 matches 12 bases. The CDR3 loop spans 14 amino acids. CDR1 is MNHEY, CDR2 SVGAGI, per germline. The J segment lost 5 bases and the V segment lost 8 bases, leaving 5 bases of the junction unmatched. The CDR3: CASASGGAVDTQYF. In DNA form, the CDR3 reads TGTGCCAGCGCTAGCGGGGGGGCTGTAGATACGCAGTATTTT.

This clone occurred a few times. J is TRBJ2-2 and V is TRBV7-9; perhaps TRBD2 as D (5 bases). Per germline, CDR1 SEHNR and CDR2 FQNEAQ (reference sequence). V lost 5 bases and J lost 5, with 18 bases in between. This CDR3 is 16 amino acids long. The CDR3 DNA reads TGTGCCAGCAGCCCTACCCCTAGCCTTTTTACCGGGGAGCTGTTTTTT. This encodes CASSPTPSLFTGELFF.

The rearrangement joins TRBV11-2 to TRBJ1-2; TRBD1 might be the D (6 bases). The CDR3 runs to 16 residues. V lost 1 base to trimming and J lost 7 bases, with 19 bases between them. Looked up from germline, CDR1 is SGHAT and CDR2 is FQNNGV. DNA for the CDR3: TGTGCCAGCAGCTTAGGTGGTGGTCAGGGGCCGGGTGGCTACACCTTC. Its translation is CASSLGGGQGPGGYTF.

V is TRBV5-6 and J is TRBJ2-3; 7 bases agree with TRBD2. The CDR3 loop spans 15 amino acids. CDR1 is SGHDT, CDR2 YYEEEE, per germline. The V and J ends lost 7 bases and 4 bases, in that order; junction bases with no gene match: 12. CDR3 DNA: TGTGCCAGCGACTCACAGCGGGGCGCGGCAGATACGCAGTATTTT. Residues: CASDSQRGAADTQYF.

The sample holds one count of this clone. The chain couples TRBV19 to TRBJ2-7; the D gene is possibly TRBD2 (6 bases). The CDR3 sequence is 13 residues long. V was trimmed by 4 bases and J by 4 bases, leaving 11 bases between them. CDR1 is LNHDA, CDR2 SQIVND, per germline (reference sequence). The CDR3 here is CASSRTGEYEQYV. DNA of the CDR3: TGTGCCAGTAGTAGAACGGGAGAATACGAGCAGTACGTC.

This chain uses TRBV12-3 or TRBV12-4 with TRBJ2-7; 10 nucleotides line up with TRBD1. J gave up 6 bases and V 6 bases, and 2 bases lay outside the gene matches. The CDR3 runs to 12 residues. The CDR3 nucleotides are TGTGCCAGCAGCAGGACAGGGGGCGAGCAGTACGTC. It specifies CASSRTGGEQYV.

This chain uses TRBV5-1 with TRBJ2-3; D gene ambiguous. V gave up 5 bases and J gave up 4 bases, with 11 bases separating them. This CDR3 spans 13 amino acids. Germline CDR1 SGHRS, CDR2 YFSETQ. The CDR3 nucleotides are TGCGCCAGCAGGGCCCTAGATGCAGATACGCAGTATTTT. Translation: CASRALDADTQYF.

The chain joins TRBV19 to TRBJ1-1; 7 bases align to TRBD1. The length of the CDR3 is 13 residues. V shed 4 bases and J 3 bases; nucleotides not matched to a gene: 2. The germline CDR1 and CDR2 sequences are LNHDA and SQIVND (reference sequence). The DNA of the CDR3 is TGTGCCAGTAGTAATCAGGGGGACACTGAAGCTTTCTTT. This translates into CASSNQGDTEAFF.

This chain connects TRBV19 to TRBJ2-1, with TRBD2 matching over 8 bases. The CDR3 length is 15 residues. Trimming at V came to 3 bases and at J to 7 bases, leaving 8 bases not matched to a gene. The germline V gene encodes CDR1 LNHDA and CDR2 SQIVND (reference sequence). CDR3 in DNA: TGTGCCAGTAGTATCGTAGCGGGGCCCGGGAATGAGCAGTTCTTC. Amino acid sequence: CASSIVAGPGNEQFF.

The chain couples TRBV21-1 to TRBJ2-6; the DNA was not used to check the table's D call, TRBD2. TRBV21-1 is a listed pseudogene. The CDR3 totals 20 residues. For the CDR3, the DNA is TGTGCCAGCAGCACCCTAATGGGTGGGGGGACGGGATCTGGGGCCAACGTCCTGACTTTC. Encoded protein: CASSTLMGGGTGSGANVLTF.

This clone was detected a few times. This sequence joins TRBV5-4 and TRBJ2-3; TRBD2 might be the D (6 bases). Germline CDR1 is SGHNT and CDR2 is YYREEE (reference sequence). Trimming removed 5 bases from V and 4 bases from J, with 17 bases in between. CDR3 length: 15 amino acids. In DNA, the CDR3 is TGTGCCAGCAGTATCGGGCGGGGTGGCGCAGATACGCAGTATTTT. Translation gives CASSIGRGGADTQYF.

This clone was seen a single time. The genes are TRBV29-1 and TRBJ2-2; TRBD1 agrees at 8 bases. V lost 3 bases and J lost 6; bases outside the gene matches: 9. The CDR3 length is 15 residues. Germline lookup yields CDR1 SQVTM and CDR2 ANQGSEA. CDR3 amino acids: CSVDLPGGRSGELFF. CDR3 nucleotide sequence: TGCAGCGTTGACTTACCAGGGGGCAGATCCGGGGAGCTGTTTTTT.

This clone was detected only once. This chain joins TRBV19 and TRBJ1-5; D is perhaps TRBD1 (6 bases). V was trimmed by 4 bases and J by 0 bases, leaving 19 bases between them. Germline CDR1 reads LNHDA; CDR2 reads SQIVND (reference sequence). The CDR3 has 18 residues. The CDR3 here is CASSTRDKRSSSNQPQHF. DNA of the CDR3: TGTGCCAGTAGTACCCGGGACAAAAGGAGCTCTAGCAATCAGCCCCAGCATTTT.

This chain joins TRBV27 and TRBJ1-6; 8 bases fit TRBD1. With 8 bases clipped from V and 9 bases from J, the junction kept 15 bases outside the gene matches. Germline-derived CDR1 and CDR2 are MNHEY and SMNVEV (reference sequence). The CDR3 runs 16 residues. The chain's CDR3 is CASAVGQGYSSSPLHF. CDR3 in DNA: TGTGCCAGCGCGGTTGGACAGGGATATAGTAGTTCACCCCTCCACTTT.

The chain recombines TRBV6-6 with TRBJ2-5; 8 positions match TRBD2. This CDR3 is built from 14 residues. Germline CDR1 and CDR2: MNHNY and SVGAGI (reference sequence). V trimming: 5 bases; J trimming: 7 bases; junction bases outside the gene matches: 9. The CDR3 sequence: CASSRAGGQGTQYF. The CDR3, as DNA: TGTGCCAGCAGTCGGGCGGGGGGCCAGGGGACCCAGTACTTC.

The chain recombines TRBV24-1 with TRBJ2-1; 7 bases match TRBD1. V dropped 5 bases and J dropped 7; count of bases not matched to a gene: 10. The CDR3 sequence is 15 residues long. Germline V gene data show CDR1 as KGHDR and CDR2 as SFDVKD. The CDR3 nucleotides are TGTGCCACCAGTGGGGCTTGGCAGGGGGTTAATGAGCAGTTCTTC. This encodes CATSGAWQGVNEQFF.

This rearrangement joins TRBV2 to TRBJ2-5, with a tentative D call TRBD2 (6 bases). CDR3 length equals 9 residues. V lost 11 bases and J 5 bases, leaving 6 bases between the germline ends. Germline lookup yields CDR1 SNHLY and CDR2 FYNNEI. This CDR3 reads CARGETQYF. CDR3 nucleotides: TGTGCCCGGGGGGAGACCCAGTACTTC.

This clone was seen a handful of times. The rearrangement links TRBV2 to TRBJ1-1; no firm D call. CDR1 is SNHLY and CDR2 is FYNNEI in the germline V gene. This CDR3 has 12 residues. The V and J ends lost 7 bases and 10 bases respectively, with 16 bases between them. The chain's CDR3 is CASTLVPEGAFF. The CDR3 DNA sequence: TGTGCCAGCACCCTGGTCCCGGAGGGAGCTTTCTTT.

The chain carries TRBV20-1 and TRBJ1-1; tentative D call: TRBD1 (6 bases). This CDR3 region has 11 residues. Germline CDR1 and CDR2: DFQATT and SNEGSKA (reference sequence). The DNA of the CDR3 is TGCGTACTCAGGGGGAACACTGAAGCTTTCTTT. This translates into CVLRGNTEAFF.

This chain connects TRBV3-1 (or the pseudogene TRBV3-2) to TRBJ2-1, with 8 bases fitting TRBD2. Germline CDR1 LGHDT, CDR2 YNNKEL (reference sequence). V dropped 7 bases and J dropped 9; count of bases not matched to a gene: 14. This CDR3 contains 15 residues. For the CDR3, the DNA is TGTGCCAGCACCCGGACCTCTACCGGGGGGGTTGAGCAGTTCTTC. This encodes CASTRTSTGGVEQFF.

The rearrangement links TRBV28 to TRBJ2-7; a possible D gene is TRBD1 (6 bases). Germline V gene lookup returns CDR1 MDHEN and CDR2 SYDVKM. This CDR3 region has 14 residues. V was cut by 8 bases and J by 0 bases, with 14 bases left in between. In DNA form, the CDR3 reads TGTGCCAGCTCTGGGACATCCAGCTCCTACGAGCAGTACGTC. Translated: CASSGTSSSYEQYV.

This clone was observed once. The CDR3 loop reads CASSFMYGGPTLAKNIQYF. The CDR3 nucleotides read TGTGCCAGCAGTTTCATGTACGGGGGGCCAACCCTAGCCAAAAACATTCAGTACTTC. This chain joins TRBV28 and TRBJ2-4; maybe TRBD2 (7 bases). The V gene's germline CDR1 is MDHEN and CDR2 SYDVKM. The CDR3 covers 19 residues. The V end lost 3 bases, the J end lost 0 bases, and 21 bases lay between the germline ends.